The 7 T cell receptor beta chains below were found in one sample sequenced in a study of beta chain features in type 1 diabetes. Every isolated RNA sample was fully reverse transcribed, so sequencing captured expressed TCRB transcripts. Here immunoSEQ multiplex PCR was the method, and the copy in TCRdb shows in-frame clones only, minus some. In the table there are 65,000 to 100,000 clones, under 35% of which are singletons. Input material: stem cell memory CD4+ T cells from blood. Receptor source: a woman aged 18-30 years in good health.

This clone was found a few times. The gene calls are TRBV29-1 and TRBJ2-3, with 7 bases lining up with TRBD2. V shed 6 bases and J 2 bases; nucleotides not matched to a gene: 11. The CDR3 has 15 amino acids. Germline V CDR1 and CDR2: SQVTM, ANQGSEA. This chain's CDR3 is CSVLRDGRNTDTQYF. DNA of the CDR3: TGCAGCGTCCTGAGGGACGGGAGGAACACAGATACGCAGTATTTT.

In this sample, this clone turned up a few times. The V call is TRBV5-1, the J call TRBJ2-1; D ambiguous. Germline V gene sequence: CDR1 SGHRS, CDR2 YFSETQ. This CDR3 has 14 residues. Trimming took 7 bases from V and 4 from J, leaving 15 bases between them. CDR3 DNA: TGCGCCAGCTCCCTCTCCGCGGTATACAATGAGCAGTTCTTC. Translating it yields CASSLSAVYNEQFF.

The sample holds one count of this clone. This chain joins TRBV7-3 and TRBJ2-2, with a weak D call TRBD2 (7 bases). V lost 2 bases to trimming and J lost 5 bases, with 12 bases between them. Per the germline V gene, CDR1 is SGHTA and CDR2 is FQGTGA. CDR3 length: 15 amino acids. CDR3 residues: CASSLSGGRTGELFF. DNA for the CDR3: TGTGCCAGCAGCTTATCGGGGGGCCGAACCGGGGAGCTGTTTTTT.

The chain carries TRBV10-3 and TRBJ2-7, with D tentatively TRBD2 (7 bases). This CDR3 has 13 residues. Germline assignment: CDR1 ENHRY and CDR2 SYGVKD. The V end was cut by 9 bases, the J end by 7 bases, with 19 bases between. This CDR3 is CAMKGEGLGEQYF. In DNA, the CDR3 is TGTGCCATGAAGGGGGAGGGCCTTGGTGAGCAGTACTTC.

The V and J genes are TRBV7-9 and TRBJ1-1; D perhaps matches TRBD1 (5 bases). V lost 4 bases and J 4 bases, leaving 10 bases between the germline ends. CDR3 length equals 13 residues. Germline lookup yields CDR1 SEHNR and CDR2 FQNEAQ (reference sequence). The CDR3 sequence is CASSSRGPTEAFF. CDR3 bases: TGTGCCAGCAGCTCTAGGGGCCCCACTGAAGCTTTCTTT.

The V call is TRBV5-1, the J call TRBJ2-3; TRBD1 aligns across 8 bases. CDR3 length: 16 residues. Trimming cost V 3 bases and J 0 bases; bases outside gene matches: 6. Per the germline V gene, CDR1 is SGHRS and CDR2 is YFSETQ. The CDR3 region is CASSSDRASSTDTQYF. For the CDR3, the DNA is TGCGCCAGCAGCTCGGACAGGGCCTCTAGCACAGATACGCAGTATTTT. The complete variable domain, with remaining parts taken from reference TRBV5-1 and TRBJ2-3, reads KAGVTQTPRYLIKTRGQQVTLSCSPISGHRSVSWYQQTPGQGLQFLFEYFSETQRNKGNFPGRFSGRQFSNSRSEMNVSTLELGDSALYLCASSSDRASSTDTQYFGPGTRLTVL.

This clone appeared a few times. The chain employs TRBV7-3 and TRBJ2-1; 12 bases agree with TRBD2. The CDR3 is 15 residues long. Per the germline V gene, CDR1 is SGHTA and CDR2 is FQGTGA. V lost 5 bases and J lost 4; bases outside the gene matches: 3. The CDR3 protein is CASSPTSGGYNEQFF. In DNA form, the CDR3 reads TGTGCCAGCAGCCCTACTAGCGGGGGGTACAATGAGCAGTTCTTC.